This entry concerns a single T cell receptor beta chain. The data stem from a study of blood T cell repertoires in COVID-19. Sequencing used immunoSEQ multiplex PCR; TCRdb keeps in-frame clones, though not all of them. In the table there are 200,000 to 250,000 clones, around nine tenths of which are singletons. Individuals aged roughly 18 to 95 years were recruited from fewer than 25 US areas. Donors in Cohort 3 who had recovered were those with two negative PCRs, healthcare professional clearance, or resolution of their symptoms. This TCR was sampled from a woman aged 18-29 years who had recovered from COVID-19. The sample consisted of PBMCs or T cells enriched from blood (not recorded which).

The CDR3 here is CASSLGARGEYGYTF. Here the CDR3 DNA reads TGTGCCAGCAGCTTAGGGGCCAGGGGGGAGTATGGCTACACCTTC. The chain carries TRBV7-8 and TRBJ1-2; TRBD1 matches 7 bases. Germline loops: CDR1 SGHVS, CDR2 FQNEAQ. The ends lost 1 base at V and 5 bases at J; junction bases unmatched: 7. This CDR3 is 15 amino acids long.